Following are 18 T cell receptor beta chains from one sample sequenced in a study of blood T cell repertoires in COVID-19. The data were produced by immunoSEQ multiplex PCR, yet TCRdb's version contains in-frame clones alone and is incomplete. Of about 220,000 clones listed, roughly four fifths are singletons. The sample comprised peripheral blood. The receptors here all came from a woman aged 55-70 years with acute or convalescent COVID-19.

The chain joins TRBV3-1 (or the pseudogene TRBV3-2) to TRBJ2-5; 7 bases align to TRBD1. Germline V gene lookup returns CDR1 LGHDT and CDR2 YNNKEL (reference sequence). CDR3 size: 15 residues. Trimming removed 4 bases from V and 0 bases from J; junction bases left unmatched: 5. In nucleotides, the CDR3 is TGTGCCAGCAGCCGCAGGGGGAGCTACCAAGAGACCCAGTACTTC. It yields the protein CASSRRGSYQETQYF.

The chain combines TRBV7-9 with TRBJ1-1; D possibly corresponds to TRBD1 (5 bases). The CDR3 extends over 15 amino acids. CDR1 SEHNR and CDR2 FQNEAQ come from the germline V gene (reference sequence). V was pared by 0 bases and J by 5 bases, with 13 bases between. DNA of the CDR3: TGTGCCAGCAGCTTAGCGGGGCCGGGGGAGACTGAAGCTTTCTTT. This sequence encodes CASSLAGPGETEAFF.

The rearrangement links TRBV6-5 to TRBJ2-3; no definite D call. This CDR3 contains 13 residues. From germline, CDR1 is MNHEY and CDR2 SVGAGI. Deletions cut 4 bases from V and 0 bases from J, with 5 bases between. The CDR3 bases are TGTGCCAGCAGTTCCCCAAGCACAGATACGCAGTATTTT. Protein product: CASSSPSTDTQYF.

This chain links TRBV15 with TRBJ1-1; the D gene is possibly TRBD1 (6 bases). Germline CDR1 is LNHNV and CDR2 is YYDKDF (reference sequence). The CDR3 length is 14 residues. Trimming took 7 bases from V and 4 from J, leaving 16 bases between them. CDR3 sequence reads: CATTYTQGVTEAFF. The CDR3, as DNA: TGTGCCACCACCTATACACAGGGAGTCACTGAAGCTTTCTTT.

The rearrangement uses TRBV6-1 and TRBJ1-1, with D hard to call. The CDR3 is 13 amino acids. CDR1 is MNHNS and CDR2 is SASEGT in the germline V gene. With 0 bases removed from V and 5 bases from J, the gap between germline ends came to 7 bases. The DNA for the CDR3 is TGTGCCAGCAGTGAAGCGCGGGATACTGAAGCTTTCTTT. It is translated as CASSEARDTEAFF.

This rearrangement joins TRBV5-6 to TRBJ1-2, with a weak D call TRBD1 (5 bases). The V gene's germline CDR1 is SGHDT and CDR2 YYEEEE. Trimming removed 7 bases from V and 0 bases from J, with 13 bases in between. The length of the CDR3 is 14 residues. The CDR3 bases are TGTGCCAGCGGACGGGCAGGGCCTAACTATGGCTACACCTTC. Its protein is CASGRAGPNYGYTF.

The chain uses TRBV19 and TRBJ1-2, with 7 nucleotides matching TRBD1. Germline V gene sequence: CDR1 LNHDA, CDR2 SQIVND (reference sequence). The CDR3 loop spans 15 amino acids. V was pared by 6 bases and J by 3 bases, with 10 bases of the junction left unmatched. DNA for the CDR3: TGTGCCAGTAGCCAGAGACAGGGCCCGGACTATGGCTACACCTTC. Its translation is CASSQRQGPDYGYTF.

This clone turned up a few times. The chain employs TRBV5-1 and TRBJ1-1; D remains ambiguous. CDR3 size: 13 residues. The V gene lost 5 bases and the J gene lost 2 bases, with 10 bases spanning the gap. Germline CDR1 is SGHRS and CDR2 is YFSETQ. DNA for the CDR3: TGCGCCAGCAGGGACTGGGTAAACACTGAAGCTTTCTTT. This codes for CASRDWVNTEAFF.

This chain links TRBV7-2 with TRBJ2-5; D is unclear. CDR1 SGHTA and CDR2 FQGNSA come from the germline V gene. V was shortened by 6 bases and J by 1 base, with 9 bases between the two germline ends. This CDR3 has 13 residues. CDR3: CASRDWIQETQYF. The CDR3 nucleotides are TGTGCCAGCAGAGACTGGATCCAAGAGACCCAGTACTTC.

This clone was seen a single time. This chain's CDR3 is CASSLPGQGYEQYF. In DNA form, the CDR3 reads TGTGCCAGCAGCTTACCCGGACAGGGGTACGAGCAGTACTTC. The J gene is TRBJ2-7, the V gene TRBV5-4, with TRBD1 identical over 9 bases. With 2 bases clipped from V and 4 bases from J, the junction kept 4 bases outside the gene matches. Per germline, CDR1 SGHNT and CDR2 YYREEE (reference sequence). The CDR3 runs 14 residues.

CDR3 coding DNA: TGTGCCAGCACCCAAACGGAGGGACGAGCTTTCTTT. It codes for CASTQTEGRAFF. The chain joins TRBV7-9 to TRBJ1-1; weak D call: TRBD1 (5 bases). Germline CDR1 reads SEHNR; CDR2 reads FQNEAQ (reference sequence). CDR3 length: 12 amino acids. Trimming left V 7 bases short and J 10 bases short, with 16 bases between.

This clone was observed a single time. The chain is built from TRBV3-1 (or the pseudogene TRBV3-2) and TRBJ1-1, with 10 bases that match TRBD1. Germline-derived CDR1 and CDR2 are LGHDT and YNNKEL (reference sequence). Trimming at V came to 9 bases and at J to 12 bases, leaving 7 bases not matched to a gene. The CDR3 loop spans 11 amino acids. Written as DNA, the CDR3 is TGTGCCAGTGGGGACAGGGGTATCTCTTTCTTT. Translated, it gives CASGDRGISFF.

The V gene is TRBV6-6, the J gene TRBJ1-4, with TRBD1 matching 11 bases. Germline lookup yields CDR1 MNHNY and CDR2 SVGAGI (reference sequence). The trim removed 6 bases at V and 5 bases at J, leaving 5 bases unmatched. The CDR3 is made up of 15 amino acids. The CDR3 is CASRLWDRGNEKLFF. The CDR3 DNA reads TGTGCCAGCAGACTCTGGGACAGGGGGAATGAAAAACTGTTTTTT.

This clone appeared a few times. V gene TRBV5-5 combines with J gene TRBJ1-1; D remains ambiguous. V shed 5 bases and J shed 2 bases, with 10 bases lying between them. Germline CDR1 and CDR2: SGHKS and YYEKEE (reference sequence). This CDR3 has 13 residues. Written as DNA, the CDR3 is TGTGCCAGCAGTCTGGCGGGAAACACTGAAGCTTTCTTT. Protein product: CASSLAGNTEAFF.

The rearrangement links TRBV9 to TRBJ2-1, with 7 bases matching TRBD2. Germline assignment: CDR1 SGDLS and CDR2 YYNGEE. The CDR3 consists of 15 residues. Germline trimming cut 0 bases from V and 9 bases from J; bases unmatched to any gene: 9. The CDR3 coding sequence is TGTGCCAGCAGCGTAGTACTGGGGCCGGGGGGTGAGCAGTTCTTC. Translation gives CASSVVLGPGGEQFF.

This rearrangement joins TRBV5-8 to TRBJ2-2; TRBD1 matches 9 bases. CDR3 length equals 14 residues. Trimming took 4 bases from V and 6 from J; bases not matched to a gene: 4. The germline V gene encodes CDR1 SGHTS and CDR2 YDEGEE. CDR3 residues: CASSLRTGAGELFF. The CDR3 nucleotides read TGTGCCAGCAGCCTCCGGACAGGGGCCGGGGAGCTGTTTTTT.

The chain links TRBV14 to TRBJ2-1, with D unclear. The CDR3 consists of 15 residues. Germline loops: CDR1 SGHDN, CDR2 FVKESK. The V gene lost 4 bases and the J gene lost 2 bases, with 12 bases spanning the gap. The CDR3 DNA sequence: TGTGCCAGCAGCCTCGTGGCTTCCCCCTACAATGAGCAGTTCTTC. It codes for CASSLVASPYNEQFF.

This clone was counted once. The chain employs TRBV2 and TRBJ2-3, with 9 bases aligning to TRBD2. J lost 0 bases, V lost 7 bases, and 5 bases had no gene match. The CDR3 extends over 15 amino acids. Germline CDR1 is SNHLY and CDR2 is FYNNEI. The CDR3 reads CASTRLAGSTDTQYF. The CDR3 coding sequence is TGTGCCAGCACCCGCCTAGCGGGGAGCACAGATACGCAGTATTTT. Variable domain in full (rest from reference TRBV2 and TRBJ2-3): EPEVTQTPSHQVTQMGQEVILRCVPISNHLYFYWYRQILGQKVEFLVSFYNNEISEKSEIFDDQFSVERPDGSNFTLKIRSTKLEDSAMYFCASTRLAGSTDTQYFGPGTRLTVL.